This T cell receptor (beta chain) was identified during a study of blood T cell repertoires in COVID-19 (TCRdb year 2020). Context from the whole study: Collaborator samples came from the United States, Italy and Spain and covered acute and convalescent phases of COVID-19. The material from the prospective study consisted of cDNA or gDNA derived from T cells, B-cell-depleted T cells, or PBMCs. Deeply sampled blood TCRbeta repertoires from subjects exposed to, actively infected with, or recovered from COVID-19 were included in the dataset. The repertoires were released in a freely available public database meant as a resource for research on the immune response to SARS-CoV-2. The samples were drawn from the first 160 participants of the ongoing ImmuneRACE study and from over 950 subjects provided by 6 global collaborators. Sample metadata almost always included a de-identified subject ID, COVID-19 status, age in years and sex. Where available, HLA class I and class II types were obtained from metadata supplied by the sample provider rather than from assay-based typing. Overall results and qualifications from the work: Clinical and demographic metadata were provided uncurated, with the amount varying by source and participant.

Whole blood was collected in K2EDTA tubes by collaborating institutions according to the institutions' own protocols. For TCRbeta analysis, collaborator samples were shipped as frozen whole blood, as isolated PBMCs, or as DNA extracted from either sample type. The CDR3, from cysteine to phenylalanine, totals 14 residues. Only the CDR3 DNA stays, 42 bases, in frame from base 1. The germline V gene (reference sequence) sets CDR1 to LNHDA and CDR2 to SQIVND. At the junction V is shortened by 7 bases and J by 5 bases; bases outside the gene matches: 10. TCRbeta CDR3 regions were amplified from genomic DNA using the immunoSEQ Assay, a bias-controlled multiplex PCR. Per the original workflow: Nucleated cell counts per sample were estimated from amplification of reference gene primers within the assay. To quantify the absolute abundance of each unique TCRbeta CDR3 rearrangement, sequence reads were collapsed and filtered. For each sample, productive Simpson clonality was calculated as the square root of Simpson's diversity index across productive rearrangements. Drawn from immuneACCESS, this table holds only the in-frame rearrangements with V and J called that TCRdb kept. Clones are partly lost; checked studies trace under half to an unresolved V gene and leave the rest unexplained. V, J and clone size derive from that table, while D and trimming were established from the DNA sequence. The sample table lists 110,000 or so clones, 60% to 85% of them with a count of one. The top ten hold 5.5% to 7% of the sample.

With respect to this clone: Its antigen remains undetermined. The record has no base qualities; no much larger clone is one base away.

The TCR was taken from a man between 65 and 85 years old with acute or convalescent COVID-19. The sample comprised peripheral blood. This chain joins TRBV19 to TRBJ1-2; TRBD1 lines up with 7 middle nucleotides. CDR3 loop: CASKRGQGGYGYTF. The sequence in DNA is TGTGCCAGTAAGAGGGGGCAAGGAGGATATGGCTACACCTTC.